These 20 T cell receptor beta chains were sequenced from one sample in a study of breast tumors, draining lymph nodes, adjacent tissues (dated by TCRdb to the mid-2010s). The library was built by means of multiplex PCR. TCRdb lists the instrument as Illumina HiSeq 2000. TCRdb redid the processing of the public reads, applying fastp at Q25 and MiXCR, and retained in-frame beta chains. Identical CDR3 proteins give one entry, which carries the most common genes and DNA. The sample records over 150,000 distinct CDR3 sequences, roughly 30% of which are singletons. The ten most abundant clones make up around 4% of the sample. The axillary draining lymph nodes of breast cancer patients were the source of the lymph node samples. Sequencing was carried out using axillary lymph node tissue. The receptors originated from a female donor with breast cancer. Some clones in this sample may be carry-over from other donors' samples.

The chain is built from TRBV5-6 and TRBJ2-5; 10 nucleotides line up with TRBD2. Looked up from germline, CDR1 is SGHDT and CDR2 is YYEEEE. Losses at the gene ends were 4 bases for V and 5 bases for J; bases not matched to a gene: 11. The CDR3 is made up of 16 amino acids. The CDR3 reads CASSPGGPAGGETQYF. The CDR3 nucleotides read TGTGCCAGCAGCCCGGGGGGGCCAGCGGGGGGGGAGACCCAGTACTTC. Drawing the rest from reference TRBV5-6 and TRBJ2-5, the complete variable domain is DAGVTQSPTHLIKTRGQQVTLRCSPKSGHDTVSWYQQALGQGPQFIFQYYEEEERQRGNFPDRFSGHQFPNYSSELNVNALLLGDSALYLCASSPGGPAGGETQYFGPGTRLLVL.

This clonotype was seen ten or more times. The chain recombines TRBV30 with TRBJ2-1; possibly TRBD1 for D (5 bases). The CDR3 loop spans 12 amino acids. V was trimmed by 7 bases and J by 2 bases, leaving 9 bases between them. The germline gives CDR1 GTSNPN, CDR2 SVGIG (reference sequence). CDR3 region: CAFRETYNEQFF. CDR3 in DNA: TGTGCCTTCAGGGAAACCTACAATGAGCAGTTCTTC.

This clonotype was seen ten or more times. CDR3 sequence reads: CAISREPGGGQETQYF. CDR3 nucleotides: TGTGCCATCAGCCGTGAACCCGGGGGGGGTCAAGAGACCCAGTACTTC. This chain joins TRBV10-3 and TRBJ2-5; 8 bases agree with TRBD2. V trimming: 6 bases; J trimming: 2 bases; junction bases outside the gene matches: 11. CDR3 length: 16 amino acids. CDR1 and CDR2 from the germline V gene are ENHRY and SYGVKD.

This clonotype was counted a single time. The chain has TRBV29-1 and TRBJ2-1; 8 bases agree with TRBD1. This CDR3 spans 13 amino acids. CDR1 and CDR2 from the germline V gene are SQVTM and ANQGSEA. V shed 8 bases, J shed 2 bases, and the junction held 5 bases outside the gene matches. The CDR3 region is CSRTGLTYNEQFF. The CDR3 region has the DNA TGCAGCCGGACAGGGTTAACCTACAATGAGCAGTTCTTC.

With respect to this clonotype: A read error may account for a junction end that differs from germline. The chain links TRBV7-2 to TRBJ1-4, with 10 nucleotides matching TRBD1. The germline CDR1 and CDR2 sequences are SGHTA and FQGNSA. The CDR3 has 15 residues. CDR3 DNA: TGTGCCAGCATCCCGCGACAGGGGGCGGATGATAAACTGTTTTTT. Translation: CASIPRQGADDKLFF.

The sample holds many counts of this clonotype. The rearrangement uses TRBV7-2 and TRBJ2-7; 10 positions agree with TRBD1. Germline-derived CDR1 and CDR2 are SGHTA and FQGNSA. V lost 5 bases to trimming and J lost 7 bases; unmatched junction nucleotides: 8. CDR3 length: 14 amino acids. The CDR3 loop is CASSQGTGDGEQYF. CDR3 nucleotides: TGTGCCAGCAGCCAGGGGACAGGGGATGGTGAGCAGTACTTC.

The J gene is TRBJ1-2, the V gene TRBV3-1; 7 bases are shared with TRBD1. Germline CDR1 is LGHDT and CDR2 is YNNKEL (reference sequence). The CDR3 contains 14 residues. The J segment lost 4 bases and the V segment lost 5 bases, leaving 7 bases of the junction unmatched. The CDR3 DNA reads as TGTGCCAGCAGCGTACCCGGACAGGTCTATGGCTACACCTTC. It codes for CASSVPGQVYGYTF. Full variable domain (rest looked up from reference TRBV3-1 and TRBJ1-2): DTAVSQTPKYLVTQMGNDKSIKCEQNLGHDTMYWYKQDSKKFLKIMFSYNNKELIINETVPNRFSPKSPDKAHLNLHINSLELGDSAVYFCASSVPGQVYGYTFGSGTRLTVV.

In regard to this clonotype: The CDR3 does not close with the conserved phenylalanine or tryptophan, likely indicating a read error. This CDR3 is CASSYRGSGHEQYL. The CDR3 DNA is TGTGCCAGCAGTTACCGGGGATCTGGGCACGAGCAGTACCTC. This chain uses TRBV6-2 or TRBV6-3 with TRBJ2-7; D is perhaps TRBD2 (5 bases). Between the trimmed V and J ends, which lost 2 bases and 5 bases, there was a span of 13 bases. CDR1 and CDR2 from the germline V gene are MNHEY and SVGEGT. The CDR3 has 14 amino acids.

This clonotype has more than one count but fewer than ten. This chain connects TRBV6-5 to TRBJ2-7; the match to TRBD2 covers 7 bases. This CDR3 is 15 amino acids long. Looked up from germline, CDR1 is MNHEY and CDR2 is SVGAGI. The V and J ends lost 10 bases and 3 bases, in that order; junction bases with no gene match: 15. Here the CDR3 reads CAIGAGQAGDYEQYF. CDR3 nucleotides: TGTGCCATCGGAGCGGGGCAGGCTGGGGACTACGAGCAGTACTTC.

A note on this clonotype: It may be a read error: a sequence one base away is much more abundant. The V call is TRBV7-9, the J call TRBJ1-2, with TRBD1 identical over 7 bases. This CDR3 contains 15 residues. Germline assignment: CDR1 SEHNR and CDR2 FQNEAQ (reference sequence). This CDR3 is CASSPQGQDFYGYPF. The CDR3 DNA follows: TGTGCCAGCAGCCCCCAAGGACAGGACTTCTATGGCTACCCCTTC.

About this clonotype: This may come from a read error, since a much larger clone is one base off. Because it lacks the conserved phenylalanine or tryptophan at the end, this CDR3 is likely a read error. The CDR3 coding sequence is TGCAGTGCTAGACGGACTAGCGGGGGGGTGGTGGCGGATACGCAGTATCTT. Translated, it gives CSARRTSGGVVADTQYL. The chain combines TRBV20-1 with TRBJ2-3; TRBD2 agrees at 15 bases. The CDR3 totals 17 residues. Germline values: CDR1 DFQATT, CDR2 SNEGSKA (reference sequence). Losses at the gene ends were 2 bases for V and 6 bases for J; bases not matched to a gene: 9.

Note on this clonotype: A read error may be the cause here, since a much bigger clone is one base away. The rearrangement uses TRBV19 and TRBJ2-2; D might be TRBD2 (6 bases). Germline V gene data show CDR1 as LNHDA and CDR2 as SQIVND (reference sequence). CDR3 length: 21 amino acids. Trimming shortened V by 6 bases and J by 6 bases, and 35 bases separated the two germline ends. The CDR3 DNA is TGTGCCAGTAGATCTACCCGGCGGGGCGGACCCGGAGCGAGGGCGGCCGGGGAGCTGTTTTTT. This sequence encodes CASRSTRRGGPGARAAGELFF.

Worth noting for this clonotype: Being one base from a much bigger clone, this may be a read error. The CDR3 loop reads CAGSQSGSEQFF. In DNA form, the CDR3 reads TGTGCCGGCAGCCAATCGGGGAGTGAGCAGTTCTTC. The chain recombines TRBV4-2 with TRBJ2-1; D is possibly TRBD2 (5 bases). Germline-derived CDR1 and CDR2 are LGHNA and YNFKEQ. CDR3 length equals 12 residues.

The J gene is TRBJ2-7, the V gene TRBV6-5, with 9 bases fitting TRBD2. CDR1 and CDR2 from the germline V gene are MNHEY and SVGAGI. With 6 bases clipped from V and 7 bases from J, the junction kept 13 bases outside the gene matches. The CDR3 loop spans 15 amino acids. DNA for the CDR3: TGTGCCAGCAGCCAGGGCGGGGGGGCATTCAATGAGCAGTACTTC. Translation gives CASSQGGGAFNEQYF.

Ten or more counts support this clonotype. J is TRBJ2-1 and V is TRBV29-1; weak D call: TRBD1 (6 bases). This CDR3 is built from 14 residues. Germline V gene sequence: CDR1 SQVTM, CDR2 ANQGSEA. Trimming took 6 bases from V and 7 from J, leaving 19 bases between them. In nucleotides, the CDR3 is TGCAGCGTCCTCCGGGACACCACTTTGAATGAGCAGTTCTTC. Residues: CSVLRDTTLNEQFF.

The CDR3 nucleotides are TGTGCCAGCAGTTATATCGACAGTCCCCAAGCTTTCTTT. Its protein product is CASSYIDSPQAFF. The V gene is TRBV6-5, the J gene TRBJ1-1, with D possibly matching TRBD1 (5 bases). From germline, CDR1 is MNHEY and CDR2 SVGAGI. The CDR3 consists of 13 residues. Trimming left V 3 bases short and J 9 bases short, with 14 bases between.

To note about this clonotype: The junction and the germline gene differ at one end; a read error may be behind it. This chain connects TRBV9 to TRBJ1-2, with 8 positions matching TRBD1. Germline CDR1 is SGDLS and CDR2 is YYNGEE. CDR3 length: 15 amino acids. CDR3 region: CASNVEGQVNYGYTF. In nucleotides, the CDR3 is TGTGCCAGCAACGTAGAGGGACAGGTTAACTATGGCTACACCTTC.

This clonotype was detected ten times or more. This could be a read error, since a much larger clone is one nucleotide away. The gene calls are TRBV20-1 and TRBJ2-7; the match to TRBD1 covers 8 bases. CDR3 length: 15 amino acids. Losses at the gene ends were 6 bases for V and 5 bases for J; bases not matched to a gene: 15. Germline loops: CDR1 DFQATT, CDR2 SNEGSKA (reference sequence). CDR3: CSADKPGQAAHEQYF. CDR3 nucleotide sequence: TGCAGTGCAGACAAGCCGGGACAGGCGGCACACGAGCAGTACTTC.

In this sample, this clonotype turned up many times. The chain employs TRBV6-6 and TRBJ1-4; tentative D call: TRBD1 (5 bases). This CDR3 spans 14 amino acids. Germline V gene lookup returns CDR1 MNHNY and CDR2 SVGAGI (reference sequence). V was trimmed by 6 bases and J by 7 bases, leaving 15 bases between them. The CDR3 region has the DNA TGTGCCAGCAGGGCCGGGGGGGAGGGTGAAAAACTGTTTTTT. Protein sequence: CASRAGGEGEKLFF.

The J gene is TRBJ2-3, the V gene TRBV4-2, with D perhaps TRBD1 (6 bases). Per the germline V gene, CDR1 is LGHNA and CDR2 is YNFKEQ. The V end was cut by 0 bases, the J end by 9 bases, with 10 bases between. The CDR3 has 13 residues. CDR3 sequence (DNA): TGTGCCAGCAGCCAAGACCACAGGGCGACGCAGTATTTT. This codes for CASSQDHRATQYF.